This is a list of T cell receptor beta chains from one sample in a study of CD8 T cells in ankylosing spondylitis. TCRdb ran MiXCR on the 5' RACE reads and lists one entry per CDR3 protein. The sample comprises more than 500,000 distinct CDR3 sequences, approximately 5% of which are singletons, and under 4.5% rests with the top ten. The sequencing sample was made of blood, either unsorted or a sorted T cell fraction (not recorded which). Source of these receptors: a male donor with ankylosing spondylitis. CDR3s include the opening cysteine and the closing phenylalanine or tryptophan. A D gene is named only where the DNA matches it firmly. The size entry is marked missing in some rows and otherwise reads once, few, many or a size class.

CASSPHADRIWTGELFF	TGTGCCAGCAGTCCGCACGCAGACAGGATCTGGACCGGGGAGCTGTTTTTT	few	-	TRBV27	TRBJ2-2
CASSVETSGTYNEQFF	TGTGCCAGCAGTGTCGAGACTAGCGGGACCTACAATGAGCAGTTCTTC	-	TRBD2	TRBV2	TRBJ2-1
CSGALAPAKETQYF	TGCAGTGGAGCTTTGGCGCCGGCGAAAGAGACCCAGTACTTC	-	-	TRBV20-1	TRBJ2-5
CASSQRGTEAFF	TGTGCCAGCAGCCAGAGGGGGACAGAAGCTTTCTTT	many	-	TRBV3-1	TRBJ1-1
CSGSRTGGNEQYF	TGCAGCGGCTCGCGGACAGGGGGAAACGAGCAGTACTTC	many	TRBD1	TRBV29-1	TRBJ2-7
CSVPRVGTVYNEQFF	TGCAGCGTTCCGAGGGTCGGGACAGTCTACAATGAGCAGTTCTTC	many	TRBD1	TRBV29-1	TRBJ2-1
CASSSNTGSGYTF	TGTGCCAGCAGCTCAAATACAGGGTCTGGCTACACCTTC	many	-	TRBV7-3	TRBJ1-2
CASRTGSGYTF	TGTGCCAGCAGGACAGGGAGTGGCTACACCTTC	many	TRBD1	TRBV25-1	TRBJ1-2
CASSFPGGGIYGYTF	TGTGCCAGCAGCTTCCCGGGAGGGGGCATCTATGGCTACACCTTC	many	TRBD1	TRBV7-9	TRBJ1-2
CATSRDTFGDNTEAFF	TGTGCCACCAGCAGAGATACCTTTGGGGACAACACTGAAGCTTTCTTT	many	-	TRBV15	TRBJ1-1
CASSSGGNNEKLFF	TGCGCCAGCAGCTCGGGAGGTAATAATGAAAAACTGTTTTTT	many	-	TRBV5-1	TRBJ1-4
CASSLGSTGTYHEQYF	TGTGCCAGCAGTTTAGGCTCGACAGGAACATACCACGAGCAGTACTTC	many	-	TRBV28	TRBJ2-7
CASSFDRGNGYTF	TGTGCCAGCAGTTTCGACAGGGGGAACGGCTACACCTTC	many	TRBD1	TRBV12-3/TRBV12-4	TRBJ1-2
CASSFLLAGAGEQFF	TGTGCCAGCAGTTTCCTCCTAGCGGGAGCCGGTGAGCAGTTCTTC	few	TRBD2	TRBV28	TRBJ2-1
CASSLDRAAGELFF	TGTGCCAGCAGCCTGGACAGGGCCGCCGGGGAGCTGTTTTTT	many	TRBD1	TRBV6-4	TRBJ2-2
CASKLDRGNSEAFF	TGTGCCAGCAAGCTAGACAGGGGGAATTCTGAAGCTTTCTTT	-	TRBD1	TRBV27	TRBJ1-1
CASSLGSQSHHEQYF	TGTGCCAGCAGCTTAGGATCTCAGTCCCACCACGAGCAGTACTTC	-	-	TRBV13	TRBJ2-7
CASSLGDRSAWGNQPQHF	TGTGCCAGCAGTTTGGGGGACAGAAGTGCGTGGGGCAATCAGCCCCAGCATTTT	many	TRBD1	TRBV12-3/TRBV12-4	TRBJ1-5
CASSLGLAGIYEQYF	TGTGCCAGCAGCTTGGGACTAGCGGGAATATACGAGCAGTACTTC	many	TRBD2	TRBV7-2	TRBJ2-7
CASSGVAVYNEKLFF	TGTGCCAGCAGCGGAGTGGCGGTGTATAATGAAAAACTGTTTTTT	many	-	TRBV7-9	TRBJ1-4
CASSQEQGGYNEQFF	TGCGCCAGCAGCCAAGAACAGGGGGGCTACAATGAGCAGTTCTTC	many	TRBD1	TRBV4-3	TRBJ2-1
CSARGLPSAYYEQYF	TGCAGTGCTAGAGGACTGCCATCCGCCTACTACGAGCAGTACTTC	many	-	TRBV20-1	TRBJ2-7
CASSQDFPYSEQFF	TGCGCCAGCAGCCAAGATTTCCCGTACTCGGAGCAGTTCTTC	many	-	TRBV4-1	TRBJ2-1
CASSYIMGQPYNEQFF	TGTGCCAGCAGTTACATTATGGGACAGCCCTACAATGAGCAGTTCTTC	many	TRBD1	TRBV6-5	TRBJ2-1
CASSLESLAGGRNEQFF	TGCGCCAGCAGCTTGGAATCGCTTGCGGGAGGGAGGAATGAGCAGTTCTTC	-	TRBD2	TRBV5-1	TRBJ2-1
CASSFMASPGANVLTF	TGTGCCAGCAGTTTTATGGCCTCCCCTGGGGCCAACGTCCTGACTTTC	few	-	TRBV27	TRBJ2-6
CASSQEVRQGLLNIQYF	TGTGCCAGCAGCCAAGAAGTGAGACAGGGGCTCTTAAACATTCAGTACTTC	many	TRBD1	TRBV4-2	TRBJ2-4
CASTPGSDWNTEAFF	TGTGCCAGCACCCCGGGGAGCGACTGGAACACTGAAGCTTTCTTT	many	-	TRBV7-2	TRBJ1-1
CASSGLQGGYEQYF	TGTGCCAGCAGCGGACTACAGGGGGGGTACGAGCAGTACTTC	many	-	TRBV9	TRBJ2-7
CASSRRGGQETQYF	TGTGCCAGCAGTCGGCGGGGGGGGCAAGAGACCCAGTACTTC	-	TRBD2	TRBV7-2	TRBJ2-5
CAISDRGTNSPLHF	TGTGCCATCAGTGATAGAGGAACTAATTCACCCCTCCACTTT	many	-	TRBV10-3	TRBJ1-6
CATCPLSPEAPTDTQYF	TGTGCCACCTGCCCCCTTTCCCCGGAAGCCCCGACAGATACGCAGTATTTT	-	-	TRBV3-1	TRBJ2-3
CASGFQGLTYGYTF	TGTGCTAGTGGTTTCCAGGGACTCACCTATGGCTACACCTTC	many	-	TRBV12-5	TRBJ1-2
CATLPRAEGNTIYF	TGTGCCACCCTCCCCAGGGCAGAAGGAAACACCATATATTTT	many	-	TRBV6-1	TRBJ1-3
CASHGTGNSPLHF	TGTGCCAGCCATGGGACAGGGAATTCACCCCTCCACTTT	many	TRBD1	TRBV7-2	TRBJ1-6
CASSVVGEATEAFF	TGTGCCAGCAGCGTAGTTGGGGAGGCCACTGAAGCTTTCTTT	many	-	TRBV9	TRBJ1-1
CASSLIFQRGLVYEQYF	TGTGCCAGCAGTTTAATATTCCAGCGGGGGCTTGTCTACGAGCAGTACTTC	-	TRBD2	TRBV27	TRBJ2-7
CASSLAWQGRFGNEQFF	TGTGCCAGCAGCTTGGCCTGGCAGGGGCGGTTCGGAAATGAGCAGTTCTTC	-	-	TRBV5-6	TRBJ2-1
CASSQGYLNEKLFF	TGTGCCAGCAGCCAGGGGTACCTTAATGAAAAACTGTTTTTT	-	-	TRBV7-8	TRBJ1-4
CASSPTGVQSGYTF	TGTGCCAGCAGTCCAACAGGGGTTCAGTCTGGCTACACCTTC	many	TRBD1	TRBV6-1	TRBJ1-2
CASSGLGRTNTGELFF	TGTGCCAGCAGTGGTTTGGGACGGACTAACACCGGGGAGCTGTTTTTT	few	-	TRBV6-1	TRBJ2-2
CASSEGRGSGANVLTF	TGCGCCAGCAGTGAGGGCAGGGGGAGTGGGGCCAACGTCCTGACTTTC	few	TRBD1	TRBV10-1	TRBJ2-6
CASSYSPETQYF	TGTGCCAGCAGTTATTCACCGGAGACCCAGTACTTC	many	-	TRBV6-2/TRBV6-3	TRBJ2-5
CASSVGPGDTQYF	TGTGCCAGCAGTGTAGGCCCGGGGGATACGCAGTATTTT	many	-	TRBV27	TRBJ2-3
CASSQEGTGGSRHGYTF	TGTGCCAGCAGCCAAGAAGGGACAGGGGGCTCTCGACATGGCTACACCTTC	many	TRBD1	TRBV4-2	TRBJ1-2
CSVDGPSGGDTQYF	TGCAGCGTTGATGGCCCTAGCGGGGGGGATACGCAGTATTTT	many	TRBD2	TRBV29-1	TRBJ2-3
CASSQVPMSYEQYF	TGCGCCAGCAGCCAAGTCCCTATGTCCTACGAGCAGTACTTC	-	-	TRBV4-1	TRBJ2-7
CASTLSGTYSSLHF	TGTGCCAGCACCCTCTCCGGGACCTACTCATCCCTCCACTTT	few	-	TRBV7-2	TRBJ1-6
CASSQARTDNEKLFF	TGTGCCAGCAGCCAAGCTCGGACAGATAATGAAAAACTGTTTTTT	many	-	TRBV4-2	TRBJ1-4
CASSPPGGPTDTQYF	TGTGCCAGCAGCCCTCCTGGGGGGCCGACAGATACGCAGTATTTT	many	-	TRBV7-9	TRBJ2-3
CSSSLTGGYGYTF	TGTTCCAGCAGTTTAACAGGGGGCTATGGCTACACCTTC	-	TRBD1	TRBV27	TRBJ1-2
CASSQDIIANTGELFF	TGTGCCAGCAGCCAAGATATCATAGCGAACACCGGGGAGCTGTTTTTT	many	-	TRBV4-2	TRBJ2-2
CASSQFLAGEITYEQYF	TGTGCCAGCAGCCAATTCCTAGCGGGAGAAATCACCTACGAGCAGTACTTC	few	TRBD2	TRBV4-2	TRBJ2-7
CASSLNGDAETQYF	TGTGCCAGCAGTTTGAACGGAGACGCAGAGACCCAGTACTTC	many	-	TRBV12-3/TRBV12-4	TRBJ2-5
CSARPDFTSFYGYTF	TGCAGTGCTAGACCGGACTTCACAAGCTTTTATGGCTACACCTTC	-	-	TRBV20-1	TRBJ1-2
CASSLTGTNRYNEQFF	TGTGCCAGCAGCTTGACCGGGACAAATCGGTACAATGAGCAGTTCTTC	many	-	TRBV9	TRBJ2-1
CASSSGQGADTEAFF	TGCGCCAGCAGCTCCGGACAGGGGGCTGACACTGAAGCTTTCTTT	many	TRBD1	TRBV5-1	TRBJ1-1
CASSFGTATGNEQFF	TGTGCCAGCAGCTTCGGGACCGCCACAGGGAATGAGCAGTTCTTC	many	-	TRBV7-2	TRBJ2-1
CASSPGQSPNEKLFF	TGCGCCAGCAGCCCAGGCCAGAGCCCTAATGAAAAACTGTTTTTT	many	-	TRBV5-1	TRBJ1-4